The 10 T cell receptor beta chains given below trace back to one sample, sequenced in a study of control samples from healthy donors and cancer patients (TCRdb year 2020). Receptors were amplified or captured by the immunoSEQ multiplex PCR assay. Not all clones reach the TCRdb copy of this immuneACCESS table, which keeps in-frame sequences only. Checked studies attribute under half of the gap to unresolved V genes and leave the rest unexplained. For this sample there are about 130,000 clones; roughly 95% appear just once. Together, the top ten hold less than 4.5% of the sample. The sample taken for sequencing was blood. The receptors shown here come from a man aged 25 to 45 in good health.

This chain connects TRBV18 to TRBJ2-5; 8 nucleotides line up with TRBD2. The CDR3 totals 16 residues. CDR1 is KGHSH, CDR2 LQKENI, per germline. The V gene end was trimmed by 3 bases and the J gene end by 0 bases; junction bases not matched to a gene: 6. This CDR3 is CASSPNSGVYQETQYF. DNA for the CDR3: TGTGCCAGCTCACCTAATAGCGGGGTCTACCAAGAGACCCAGTACTTC.

In DNA form, the CDR3 reads TGTGCCAGCACCCGCGGGCCCGGAGACGAGCAGTACTTC. It specifies CASTRGPGDEQYF. The chain has TRBV12-3 or TRBV12-4 and TRBJ2-7, with a weak D call TRBD2 (5 bases). Trimming took 7 bases from V and 5 from J, leaving 15 bases between them. CDR3 length: 13 amino acids.

The genes are TRBV5-1 and TRBJ1-1; maybe TRBD1 (6 bases). Germline V lookup: CDR1 SGHRS, CDR2 YFSETQ. Trimming cost V 1 base and J 2 bases, with 9 bases left between them. This CDR3 has 14 residues. The CDR3 coding sequence is TGCGCCAGCAGCTTGAGGACAGTTAACACTGAAGCTTTCTTT. Amino acid sequence: CASSLRTVNTEAFF.

V usage is TRBV6-2 or TRBV6-3 and J usage is TRBJ2-1, with 14 bases matching TRBD2. J gave up 6 bases and V 2 bases, and 3 bases lay outside the gene matches. There are 16 residues in the CDR3. CDR1 and CDR2 (germline): MNHEY, SVGEGT. CDR3 sequence: CASSYTGTSGGNEQFF. Written as DNA, the CDR3 is TGTGCCAGCAGTTACACCGGGACTAGCGGGGGCAATGAGCAGTTCTTC.

The chain employs TRBV2 and TRBJ1-6; 7 bases are a match to TRBD1. V lost 9 bases and J lost 7; bases outside the gene matches: 6. The CDR3 totals 13 residues. The V gene's germline CDR1 is SNHLY and CDR2 FYNNEI. As DNA, the CDR3 is TGTGCCAGTTCCCTGGACAGGAATTCACCCCTCCACTTT. This gives the protein CASSLDRNSPLHF.

The chain links TRBV19 to TRBJ2-1, with D unclear. CDR1 is LNHDA, CDR2 SQIVND, per germline (reference sequence). CDR3 length: 11 residues. Between the trimmed V and J ends, which lost 5 bases and 5 bases, there was a span of 4 bases. The CDR3 here is CASSRDNEQFF. CDR3 sequence (DNA): TGTGCCAGTAGTCGGGACAATGAGCAGTTCTTC.

The rearrangement joins TRBV3-1 (or the pseudogene TRBV3-2) to TRBJ1-1, with D uncertain. The V end was cut by 3 bases, the J end by 13 bases, with 15 bases between. The CDR3 length is 12 residues. Germline lookup yields CDR1 LGHDT and CDR2 YNNKEL (reference sequence). This chain's CDR3 is CASSHRSVWVFF. CDR3 coding DNA: TGTGCCAGCAGCCATCGGTCCGTATGGGTTTTCTTT.

The chain joins TRBV7-6 to TRBJ2-7; 13 nucleotides align to TRBD2. Germline assignment: CDR1 SGHVS and CDR2 FNYEAQ. The CDR3 sequence is 15 residues long. The V gene end was trimmed by 4 bases and the J gene end by 4 bases; junction bases not matched to a gene: 4. CDR3 region: CASSSGLAGVYEQYF. The CDR3 nucleotides are TGTGCCAGCAGCTCCGGACTAGCGGGGGTTTACGAGCAGTACTTC.

The chain combines TRBV2 with TRBJ1-2; no reliable D call. The CDR3 consists of 11 residues. The ends were cut back, 5 bases at V and 7 bases at J, with 8 bases in the middle. CDR1 and CDR2 (germline): SNHLY, FYNNEI. CDR3 nucleotides: TGTGCCAGCAGTCTTGATCGTGGCTACACCTTC. It codes for CASSLDRGYTF.

The chain employs TRBV4-1 and TRBJ2-1; the match to TRBD2 covers 14 bases. The ends lost 4 bases at V and 8 bases at J; junction bases unmatched: 4. CDR1 and CDR2 (germline): MGHRA, YSYEKL. The CDR3 loop spans 15 amino acids. The CDR3 sequence is CASSLTSGGAYEQFF. The CDR3, as DNA: TGCGCCAGCAGCCTGACTAGCGGGGGGGCCTATGAGCAGTTCTTC.